Below, 4 T cell receptor beta chains from the same sample are listed, as sequenced in a study of blood T cell repertoires in COVID-19. The assay was immunoSEQ multiplex PCR, and TCRdb's table has in-frame clones only and misses some. The table has under 110,000 clones, around 85% seen once. The material sequenced was peripheral blood. The receptor set was obtained from a woman in her 70s with active or convalescent COVID-19.

The chain employs TRBV7-8 and TRBJ1-4; 10 nucleotides line up with TRBD1. Germline lookup yields CDR1 SGHVS and CDR2 FQNEAQ. The CDR3 length is 14 residues. With V trimmed by 6 bases and J by 7 bases, 5 bases remained unmatched. Here the CDR3 reads CASSSTGGGEKLFF. CDR3 DNA sequence: TGTGCCAGCAGTTCGACAGGGGGCGGTGAAAAACTGTTTTTT.

The chain combines TRBV5-1 with TRBJ2-5; D may be TRBD2 (6 bases). The CDR3 length is 16 residues. V lost 5 bases, J lost 3 bases, and 20 bases lay in between. Germline loops: CDR1 SGHRS, CDR2 YFSETQ. This chain's CDR3 is CASSMNPSSGEETQYF. CDR3 coding DNA: TGCGCCAGCAGTATGAATCCCTCGTCGGGGGAAGAGACCCAGTACTTC.

This chain joins TRBV5-4 and TRBJ2-2, with D possibly being TRBD2 (7 bases). CDR1 is SGHNT and CDR2 is YYREEE in the germline V gene (reference sequence). V lost 2 bases, J lost 4 bases, and 9 bases lay in between. The CDR3 has 14 amino acids. The CDR3 spells CASSFGGRTGELFF. CDR3 coding DNA: TGTGCCAGCAGCTTCGGGGGGCGCACCGGGGAGCTGTTTTTT.

This rearrangement joins TRBV28 to TRBJ1-2, with D maybe TRBD1 (6 bases). The V gene lost 10 bases and the J gene lost 2 bases, with 14 bases spanning the gap. The CDR3 runs to 13 residues. Looked up from germline, CDR1 is MDHEN and CDR2 is SYDVKM. For the CDR3, the DNA is TGTGCCACCATCAAAAGGGGGAACTATGGCTACACCTTC. Its protein product is CATIKRGNYGYTF.